This entry lists 8 T cell receptor beta chains sequenced from one sample in a study of chemoradiotherapy in HPV16-positive cancers. The table came from immunoSEQ multiplex PCR; TCRdb's copy has only in-frame clones and leaves some out. The sample contains 5,500 to 6,500 clones, 80% to 90% of which appear only once. The sequences come from tumor tissue, collected from a patient who underwent chemoradiotherapy. All receptors derive from a human donor with HPV-associated anogenital cancer.

The rearrangement links TRBV25-1 to TRBJ1-1, with D hard to call. This CDR3 is built from 14 residues. V lost 3 bases and J lost 0, with 8 bases in between. CDR1 and CDR2 from the germline V gene are MGHDK and SYGVNS. In DNA, the CDR3 is TGTGCCAGCAGTGACCCATGGCTGAACACTGAAGCTTTCTTT. Residues: CASSDPWLNTEAFF.

The gene calls are TRBV4-2 and TRBJ1-5; no firm D call. The germline V and J ends were trimmed by 0 bases and 2 bases, with 8 bases remaining between them. Germline CDR1 is LGHNA and CDR2 is YNFKEQ. The CDR3 consists of 15 residues. The CDR3 is CASSQDAPGNQPQHF. Here the CDR3 DNA reads TGTGCCAGCAGCCAAGACGCCCCTGGCAATCAGCCCCAGCATTTT.

The chain joins TRBV19 to TRBJ2-6; D gene unclear. The germline gives CDR1 LNHDA, CDR2 SQIVND (reference sequence). Trimming stripped 5 bases from V and 2 bases from J, with 10 bases between. The CDR3 covers 15 residues. The CDR3 nucleotides read TGTGCCAGTAGTTTAAGAGTGGCTGGGGCCAACGTCCTGACTTTC. Translation: CASSLRVAGANVLTF.

The chain joins TRBV7-2 to TRBJ2-1, with 7 bases lining up with TRBD2. With 5 bases clipped from V and 0 bases from J, the junction kept 4 bases outside the gene matches. Per germline, CDR1 SGHTA and CDR2 FQGNSA. The length of the CDR3 is 15 residues. The CDR3 sequence: CASSVLASSYNEQFF. As DNA, the CDR3 is TGTGCCAGCAGCGTACTAGCGAGCTCCTACAATGAGCAGTTCTTC.

This sequence joins TRBV7-9 and TRBJ1-3; D remains ambiguous. Germline CDR1 is SEHNR and CDR2 is FQNEAQ (reference sequence). There are 11 residues in the CDR3. V lost 7 bases, J lost 4 bases, and 5 bases lay in between. The CDR3 here is CASTGGNTIYF. CDR3 bases: TGTGCCAGCACGGGGGGAAACACCATATATTTT.

This clone appeared a few times. V usage is TRBV13 and J usage is TRBJ2-7; tentative D call: TRBD2 (6 bases). CDR1 and CDR2 (germline): PRHDT, FYEKMQ (reference sequence). The CDR3 contains 15 residues. Trimming left V 4 bases short and J 1 base short, with 14 bases between. This CDR3 reads CASSSRSSGSYEQYF. CDR3 sequence (DNA): TGTGCCAGCAGCTCTCGGAGTAGCGGTTCCTACGAGCAGTACTTC.

V and J are TRBV9 and TRBJ1-1; possibly TRBD1 for D (6 bases). This CDR3 is built from 14 residues. Between the trimmed V and J ends, which lost 1 base and 1 base, there was a span of 8 bases. CDR1 is SGDLS, CDR2 YYNGEE, per germline. CDR3 in amino acids: CASSVSTGNTEAFF. The DNA for the CDR3 is TGTGCCAGCAGCGTATCGACAGGGAACACTGAAGCTTTCTTT.

This clone was observed once. The chain is built from TRBV6-1 and TRBJ2-1, with TRBD2 matching 11 bases. Germline CDR1 MNHNS, CDR2 SASEGT. Unmatched junction bases numbered 4, after V lost 3 bases and J lost 0 bases. This CDR3 has 17 residues. The CDR3 DNA is TGTGCCAGCAGTGACCCTACTAGCGGGAGCTCCTACAATGAGCAGTTCTTC. As protein: CASSDPTSGSSYNEQFF.